What follows is one TCR beta chain and its context. Its cognate antigen is unknown. This sample is part of a study of beta chain features in type 1 diabetes. Overall study results and limits: Type 1 diabetes patients had fewer VDJ junction insertions and more deletions.

With 3 bases removed from V and 8 bases from J, the gap between germline ends came to 25 bases. The CDR3 extends over 17 amino acids. CDR1 is LNHDA, CDR2 SQIVND, per germline (reference sequence). cDNA synthesis used the whole RNA isolate, giving expressed TCRB sequences. The data were produced by immunoSEQ multiplex PCR, yet TCRdb's version contains in-frame clones alone and is incomplete. The sample lists under 900,000 clones; about a sixth were seen once. The chain employs TRBV19 and TRBJ1-2; TRBD1 might be the D (5 bases). The origin of this receptor is a woman younger than 30 in good health. The sample comprised naive CD4+ T cells from blood. CDR3 sequence: CASSMGTGNRMRNGYTF. In DNA, the CDR3 is TGTGCCAGTAGTATGGGAACAGGAAATCGTATGAGAAACGGCTACACCTTC.